This T cell receptor beta chain came from a study of T cells in Graves' hyperthyroidism and ophthalmopathy. Points from the study as a whole: Most thyroid clonotypes expanded above 0.001 appeared in blood too. From stable hyperthyroidism, ophthalmopathy was separated by a 13 V-J model.

As for this clonotype: The antigen remains undetermined.

Amplification yielded TCR beta CDR3 regions, with RNA transcripts as the source. First-round RT-PCR with HTBI primers amplified the TCR CDR3 region. TCRdb independently ran MiXCR on the multiplex PCR reads; one entry per CDR3 protein. In the table there are some 650,000 distinct CDR3 sequences, about 16% of which are singletons. The germline V gene encodes CDR1 DFQATT and CDR2 SNEGSKA (reference sequence). The germline V and J ends were trimmed by 1 base and 6 bases, with 18 bases remaining between them. This CDR3 contains 15 residues. About 10 ml fresh peripheral blood yielded the PBMCs. This sequence joins TRBV20-1 and TRBJ1-2; possibly TRBD1 for D (5 bases). The TCR was taken from a middle-aged woman with Graves' ophthalmopathy. The sample was blood. The CDR3 DNA is TGCAGTGCTAGAGTGCTACCAGGGCGCCTTGATGGCTACACCTTC. Its translation is CSARVLPGRLDGYTF.